Below are 30 T cell receptor beta chains sequenced from a single sample in a study of blood T cell repertoires in COVID-19. Data came from immunoSEQ multiplex PCR; TCRdb stores just in-frame clones and leaves some out. The data contain roughly 310,000 clones, roughly 90% of them singletons. The sample was PBMCs or T cells enriched from blood (not recorded which). All receptors derive from a man between 60 and 75 years old who had recovered from COVID-19.

This clone occurred a few times. V and J are TRBV5-5 and TRBJ1-1, with D hard to call. The CDR3 has 16 residues. V lost 3 bases to trimming and J lost 0 bases, with 15 bases between them. CDR1 is SGHKS and CDR2 is YYEKEE in the germline V gene (reference sequence). In DNA form, the CDR3 reads TGTGCCAGCAGCTCCCCACAGCGGGCGATGAACACTGAAGCTTTCTTT. Translated, it gives CASSSPQRAMNTEAFF.

The chain couples TRBV5-1 to TRBJ1-5, with 7 positions matching TRBD1. The CDR3 extends over 14 amino acids. Germline CDR1 reads SGHRS; CDR2 reads YFSETQ. V shed 0 bases and J 5 bases; nucleotides not matched to a gene: 2. CDR3 in amino acids: CASSLGTGDQPQHF. CDR3 coding DNA: TGCGCCAGCAGCTTGGGGACAGGAGATCAGCCCCAGCATTTT.

V is TRBV10-3 and J is TRBJ1-1; D is unclear. The V and J ends lost 2 bases and 1 base respectively, with 5 bases between them. This CDR3 spans 13 amino acids. Germline V gene sequence: CDR1 ENHRY, CDR2 SYGVKD. CDR3 protein: CAISEDRNTEAFF. CDR3 sequence (DNA): TGTGCCATCAGTGAGGATAGGAACACTGAAGCTTTCTTT.

About this clone: At one end the junction does not follow the germline gene, possibly because of a read error. The V and J genes are TRBV3-1 (or the pseudogene TRBV3-2) and TRBJ1-2; D remains unclear. Germline CDR1 LGHDT, CDR2 YNNKEL (reference sequence). This CDR3 has 14 residues. Here the CDR3 reads CASRQAGGRYGYTF. CDR3 coding DNA: TGTGCCAGCAGACAAGCTGGCGGGCGCTATGGCTACACCTTC.

The rearrangement uses TRBV5-1 and TRBJ2-1; 7 bases are shared with TRBD2. The CDR3 runs to 15 residues. Losses at the gene ends were 0 bases for V and 4 bases for J; bases not matched to a gene: 4. The germline gives CDR1 SGHRS, CDR2 YFSETQ. CDR3 protein: CASSLVGGKYNEQFF. The CDR3 DNA reads as TGCGCCAGCAGCTTGGTCGGGGGGAAGTACAATGAGCAGTTCTTC.

The rearrangement joins TRBV7-8 to TRBJ1-1, with 8 bases that match TRBD1. V dropped 3 bases and J dropped 6; count of bases not matched to a gene: 15. This CDR3 has 17 amino acids. Germline CDR1 SGHVS, CDR2 FQNEAQ. The CDR3 bases are TGTGCCAGCAGCTTTGTGCCCCGCCCCAGGGGGCGTTCTGAAGCTTTCTTT. Residues: CASSFVPRPRGRSEAFF.

The chain has TRBV4-1 and TRBJ1-6; D is perhaps TRBD1 (5 bases). The germline gives CDR1 MGHRA, CDR2 YSYEKL. V was trimmed by 1 base and J by 13 bases, leaving 8 bases between them. The length of the CDR3 is 12 residues. CDR3 bases: TGCGCCAGCAGCCAAGTAGGGGCCCCCCTCCACTTT. This gives the protein CASSQVGAPLHF.

This sequence joins TRBV20-1 and TRBJ1-1; D is uncertain. Between the trimmed V and J ends, which lost 6 bases and 4 bases, there was a span of 9 bases. CDR3 length: 11 amino acids. Germline assignment: CDR1 DFQATT and CDR2 SNEGSKA (reference sequence). The chain's CDR3 is CSAGEGTEAFF. The CDR3 DNA is TGCAGTGCCGGGGAGGGCACTGAAGCTTTCTTT.

The rearrangement joins TRBV19 to TRBJ1-1, with D unresolved. CDR1 and CDR2 from the germline V gene are LNHDA and SQIVND (reference sequence). The V end lost 4 bases, the J end lost 5 bases, and 14 bases lay between the germline ends. The CDR3 is 14 residues long. The CDR3 loop is CASSTPRMETEAFF. The CDR3 DNA follows: TGTGCCAGTAGTACCCCCCGGATGGAGACTGAAGCTTTCTTT.

The chain joins TRBV7-3 to TRBJ2-3; D perhaps matches TRBD1 (6 bases). V was shortened by 5 bases and J by 3 bases, with 18 bases between the two germline ends. The CDR3 sequence is 16 residues long. In germline, CDR1 is SGHTA, CDR2 FQGTGA. In DNA, the CDR3 is TGTGCCAGCAGCCTCCGCAGGGGCGTGGGAACAGATACGCAGTATTTT. This gives the protein CASSLRRGVGTDTQYF.

This clone showed up just a few times. The J gene is TRBJ2-2, the V gene TRBV3-1 (or the pseudogene TRBV3-2); TRBD2 aligns across 8 bases. The V gene's germline CDR1 is LGHDT and CDR2 YNNKEL (reference sequence). Germline trimming cut 3 bases from V and 9 bases from J; bases unmatched to any gene: 6. CDR3 length equals 14 residues. The CDR3 DNA sequence: TGTGCCAGCAGCCAGCGGGAGGCCCGCCGGGAGCTGTTTTTT. Its protein is CASSQREARRELFF.

CDR3 sequence reads: CASSRGQINTGELFF. The CDR3 DNA reads TGTGCCAGCAGCCGTGGACAGATTAACACCGGGGAGCTGTTTTTT. The gene calls are TRBV11-2 and TRBJ2-2; D is perhaps TRBD1 (6 bases). Germline CDR1 reads SGHAT; CDR2 reads FQNNGV. The CDR3 sequence is 15 residues long. V gave up 5 bases and J gave up 2 bases, with 12 bases separating them. Supplemented by reference TRBV11-2 and TRBJ2-2, the full variable domain reads EAGVAQSPRYKIIEKRQSVAFWCNPISGHATLYWYQQILGQGPKLLIQFQNNGVVDDSQLPKDRFSAERLKGVDSTLKIQPAKLEDSAVYLCASSRGQINTGELFFGEGSRLTVL.

Regarding this clone: Other nucleotide sequences in the sample specify the same CDR3. This chain links TRBV14 with TRBJ1-2, with D hard to call. Germline-derived CDR1 and CDR2 are SGHDN and FVKESK. The CDR3 extends over 12 amino acids. V lost 2 bases and J lost 5, with 6 bases in between. CDR3 amino acids: CASSQQNYGYTF. The CDR3 DNA reads as TGTGCCAGCAGCCAACAAAATTATGGCTACACCTTC.

The V and J genes are TRBV4-1 and TRBJ1-2, with 10 nucleotides matching TRBD1. V was clipped by 5 bases and J by 3 bases; unmatched bases: 6. Germline V gene sequence: CDR1 MGHRA, CDR2 YSYEKL. This CDR3 contains 15 residues. The CDR3 DNA reads as TGCGCCAGCAGCAAGGGTGGGACAGGGGACTATGGCTACACCTTC. Translated, it gives CASSKGGTGDYGYTF.

V usage is TRBV5-1 and J usage is TRBJ2-3; 7 positions match TRBD1. This CDR3 has 14 amino acids. Germline V gene data show CDR1 as SGHRS and CDR2 as YFSETQ. The V segment lost 0 bases and the J segment 5 bases; nucleotides outside the gene matches: 3. The CDR3 here is CASSLGDSVDTQYF. The CDR3 DNA reads TGCGCCAGCAGCTTGGGGGACAGCGTAGATACGCAGTATTTT. Full variable domain (remainder filled in from reference TRBV5-1 and TRBJ2-3): KAGVTQTPRYLIKTRGQQVTLSCSPISGHRSVSWYQQTPGQGLQFLFEYFSETQRNKGNFPGRFSGRQFSNSRSEMNVSTLELGDSALYLCASSLGDSVDTQYFGPGTRLTVL.

This clone appeared a single time. The chain has TRBV4-1 and TRBJ2-1, with 7 nucleotides matching TRBD2. The trim removed 1 base at V and 11 bases at J, leaving 5 bases unmatched. This CDR3 has 13 amino acids. Germline V CDR1 and CDR2: MGHRA, YSYEKL. For the CDR3, the DNA is TGCGCCAGCAGCCAAGTGGGAGGGGATAAGCAGTTCTTC. Amino acids: CASSQVGGDKQFF.

V gene TRBV7-8 combines with J gene TRBJ2-3; 8 nucleotides line up with TRBD2. The CDR3 length is 17 residues. The ends lost 5 bases at V and 0 bases at J; junction bases unmatched: 10. The germline V gene has CDR1 SGHVS and CDR2 FQNEAQ. DNA for the CDR3: TGTGCCAGCAGCCGCAGGGCGGGAGGCTCGAGCACAGATACGCAGTATTTT. Translating it yields CASSRRAGGSSTDTQYF.

The chain couples TRBV6-5 to TRBJ1-2; D is possibly TRBD1 (6 bases). The germline V and J ends were trimmed by 8 bases and 3 bases, with 19 bases remaining between them. CDR3 size: 15 residues. Germline V gives CDR1 MNHEY, CDR2 SVGAGI. The CDR3 is CASLLQGRLDYGYTF. The DNA of the CDR3 is TGTGCCAGCCTCTTACAGGGCCGGCTAGACTATGGCTACACCTTC.

This clone was observed a single time. The V and J genes are TRBV5-1 and TRBJ2-5, with D perhaps TRBD2 (5 bases). In germline, CDR1 is SGHRS, CDR2 YFSETQ. The CDR3 runs to 14 residues. The ends were cut back, 4 bases at V and 1 base at J, with 11 bases in the middle. The CDR3 region has the DNA TGCGCCAGCAGCACCGTAGGGAGCCAAGAGACCCAGTACTTC. The encoded protein is CASSTVGSQETQYF.

This chain joins TRBV7-9 and TRBJ2-1; 10 bases agree with TRBD2. The germline V gene encodes CDR1 SEHNR and CDR2 FQNEAQ (reference sequence). The CDR3 is 14 residues long. With 5 bases clipped from V and 4 bases from J, the junction kept 2 bases outside the gene matches. Written as DNA, the CDR3 is TGTGCCAGCAGCCCTAGCGGGAGTTACAATGAGCAGTTCTTC. Amino acid sequence: CASSPSGSYNEQFF.

The chain employs TRBV7-9 and TRBJ2-7; D is perhaps TRBD2 (6 bases). Germline V gene lookup returns CDR1 SEHNR and CDR2 FQNEAQ (reference sequence). The CDR3 totals 16 residues. V was trimmed by 0 bases and J by 0 bases, leaving 12 bases between them. The CDR3 reads CASSLAGTSSSYEQYF. The CDR3 DNA reads as TGTGCCAGCAGCTTAGCCGGGACTTCGAGCTCCTACGAGCAGTACTTC.

V is TRBV7-2 and J is TRBJ1-1; possibly TRBD1 for D (6 bases). V was clipped by 7 bases and J by 0 bases, with 12 bases between them. CDR3 length: 14 amino acids. Germline V gene sequence: CDR1 SGHTA, CDR2 FQGNSA. The DNA of the CDR3 is TGTGCCAGCAAACCGGGACACCTGAACACTGAAGCTTTCTTT. Translating it yields CASKPGHLNTEAFF.

The chain uses TRBV15 and TRBJ2-5; TRBD1 aligns across 7 bases. The CDR3 extends over 15 amino acids. Germline assignment: CDR1 LNHNV and CDR2 YYDKDF (reference sequence). V was clipped by 1 base and J by 5 bases; unmatched bases: 7. The CDR3 bases are TGTGCCACCAGCAGAGGGAAGGGACAGACGGAGACCCAGTACTTC. Residues: CATSRGKGQTETQYF.

The V and J genes are TRBV13 and TRBJ2-2; weak D call: TRBD1 (6 bases). Germline V gene data show CDR1 as PRHDT and CDR2 as FYEKMQ (reference sequence). The CDR3 is 14 amino acids. V lost 5 bases and J lost 1, with 8 bases in between. CDR3 sequence (DNA): TGTGCCAGCAGCCTCAGGGGGAACACCGGGGAGCTGTTTTTT. Translation: CASSLRGNTGELFF.

The V call is TRBV6-6, the J call TRBJ1-5; TRBD1 matches 10 bases. The V and J ends lost 1 base and 10 bases, in that order; junction bases with no gene match: 7. Germline V gene lookup returns CDR1 MNHNY and CDR2 SVGAGI (reference sequence). The CDR3 covers 15 residues. Here the CDR3 reads CASSYFGQGDSPQHF. Here the CDR3 DNA reads TGTGCCAGCAGTTACTTTGGACAGGGGGACAGTCCCCAGCATTTT.

This chain links TRBV9 with TRBJ2-1; maybe TRBD1 (6 bases). Deletions cut 3 bases from V and 6 bases from J, with 13 bases between. The CDR3 spans 14 residues. CDR1 is SGDLS, CDR2 YYNGEE, per germline. CDR3 loop: CASSEQGDGNEQFF. In DNA, the CDR3 is TGTGCCAGCAGCGAACAGGGAGACGGCAATGAGCAGTTCTTC.

J is TRBJ2-7 and V is TRBV9; 9 bases map to TRBD2. Per germline, CDR1 SGDLS and CDR2 YYNGEE. CDR3 size: 14 residues. The V and J ends lost 4 bases and 5 bases, in that order; junction bases with no gene match: 7. In DNA form, the CDR3 reads TGTGCCAGCAGCCCCCTCGGACTAGCGAACGAGCAGTACTTC. It translates to CASSPLGLANEQYF.

The chain links TRBV9 to TRBJ2-2; D not certain. Between the trimmed V and J ends, which lost 1 base and 1 base, there was a span of 5 bases. The CDR3 extends over 14 amino acids. CDR1 and CDR2 from the germline V gene are SGDLS and YYNGEE. The chain's CDR3 is CASSVTQNTGELFF. CDR3 sequence (DNA): TGTGCCAGCAGCGTAACACAGAACACCGGGGAGCTGTTTTTT.

This chain joins TRBV4-2 and TRBJ2-7; D gene uncertain. Germline V lookup: CDR1 LGHNA, CDR2 YNFKEQ. This CDR3 has 14 residues. Trimming took off 0 bases at V and 2 bases at J, with 8 bases between the two ends. The CDR3 bases are TGTGCCAGCAGCCAAGATTATCAGGCCTACGAGCAGTACTTC. Translation gives CASSQDYQAYEQYF.

The chain uses TRBV10-3 and TRBJ1-1; D unresolved. Germline CDR1 and CDR2: ENHRY and SYGVKD. The germline V and J ends were trimmed by 5 bases and 3 bases, with 19 bases remaining between them. The CDR3 length is 16 residues. CDR3 region: CAISSDGEVPDTEAFF. The CDR3 region has the DNA TGTGCCATCAGTTCAGACGGGGAGGTCCCGGACACTGAAGCTTTCTTT.